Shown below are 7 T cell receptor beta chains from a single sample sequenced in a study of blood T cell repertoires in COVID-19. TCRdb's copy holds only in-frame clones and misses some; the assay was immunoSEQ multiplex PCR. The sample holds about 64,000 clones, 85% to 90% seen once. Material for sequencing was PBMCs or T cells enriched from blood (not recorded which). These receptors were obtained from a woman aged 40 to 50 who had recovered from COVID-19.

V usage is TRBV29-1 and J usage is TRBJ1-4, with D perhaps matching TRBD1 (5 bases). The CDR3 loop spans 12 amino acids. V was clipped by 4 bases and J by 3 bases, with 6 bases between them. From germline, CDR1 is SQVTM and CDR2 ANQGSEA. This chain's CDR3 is CSVGQSNEKLFF. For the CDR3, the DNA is TGCAGCGTTGGACAGTCTAATGAAAAACTGTTTTTT.

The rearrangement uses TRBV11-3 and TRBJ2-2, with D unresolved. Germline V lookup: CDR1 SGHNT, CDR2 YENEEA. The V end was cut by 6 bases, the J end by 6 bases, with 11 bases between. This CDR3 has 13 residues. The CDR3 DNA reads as TGTGCCAGCAGTCGACTCGCGGCCGGGGAGCTGTTTTTT. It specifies CASSRLAAGELFF.

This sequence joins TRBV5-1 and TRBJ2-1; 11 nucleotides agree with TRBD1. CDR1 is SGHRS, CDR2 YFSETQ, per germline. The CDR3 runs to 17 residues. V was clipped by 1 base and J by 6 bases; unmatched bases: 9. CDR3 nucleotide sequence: TGCGCCAGCAGCTTGACAAGGACAGGGGGCGCGGGCAATGAGCAGTTCTTC. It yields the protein CASSLTRTGGAGNEQFF.

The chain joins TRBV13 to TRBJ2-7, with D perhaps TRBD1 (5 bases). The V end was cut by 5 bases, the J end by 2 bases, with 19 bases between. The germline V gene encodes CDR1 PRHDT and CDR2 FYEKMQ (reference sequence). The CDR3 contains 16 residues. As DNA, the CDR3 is TGTGCCAGCAGCCCCGATTCGAGACAGAGCACCTACGAGCAGTACTTC. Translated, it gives CASSPDSRQSTYEQYF.

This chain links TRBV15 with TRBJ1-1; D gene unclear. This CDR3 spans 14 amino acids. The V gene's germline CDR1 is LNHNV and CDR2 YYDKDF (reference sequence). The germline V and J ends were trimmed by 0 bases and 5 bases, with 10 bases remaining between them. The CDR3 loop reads CATSREIRKTEAFF. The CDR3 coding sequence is TGTGCCACCAGCAGAGAGATTAGAAAGACTGAAGCTTTCTTT. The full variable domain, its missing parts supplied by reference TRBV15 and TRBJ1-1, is DAMVIQNPRYQVTQFGKPVTLSCSQTLNHNVMYWYQQKSSQAPKLLFHYYDKDFNNEADTPDNFQSRRPNTSFCFLDIRSPGLGDTAMYLCATSREIRKTEAFFGQGTRLTVV.

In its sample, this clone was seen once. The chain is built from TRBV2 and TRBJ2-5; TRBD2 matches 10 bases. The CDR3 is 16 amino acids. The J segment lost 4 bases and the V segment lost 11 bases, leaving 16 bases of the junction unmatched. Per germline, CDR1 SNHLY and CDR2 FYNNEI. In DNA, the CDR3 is TGTGCCGCCGGCTCGTGGCTAGCGGGGGAAGTAGAGACCCAGTACTTC. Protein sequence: CAAGSWLAGEVETQYF.

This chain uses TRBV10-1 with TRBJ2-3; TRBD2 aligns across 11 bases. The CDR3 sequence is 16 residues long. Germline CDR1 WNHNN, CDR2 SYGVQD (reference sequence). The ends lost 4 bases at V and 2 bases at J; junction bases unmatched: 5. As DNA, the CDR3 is TGCGCCAGCAGTGGTTCGGGACTAGCGGACACAGATACGCAGTATTTT. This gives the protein CASSGSGLADTDTQYF.